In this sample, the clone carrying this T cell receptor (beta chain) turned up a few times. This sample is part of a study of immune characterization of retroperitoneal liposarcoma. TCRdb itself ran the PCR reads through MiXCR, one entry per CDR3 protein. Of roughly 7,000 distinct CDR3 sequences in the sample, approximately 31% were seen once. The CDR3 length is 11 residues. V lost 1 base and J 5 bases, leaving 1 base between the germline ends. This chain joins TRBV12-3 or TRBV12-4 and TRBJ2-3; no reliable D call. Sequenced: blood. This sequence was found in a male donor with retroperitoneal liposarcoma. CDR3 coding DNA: TGTGCCAGCAGTTTAGGAGATACGCAGTATTTT. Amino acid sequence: CASSLGDTQYF.